This T cell receptor beta chain was documented in a study of vaccination and CD4 T cells after COVID-19. Study-wide context: The makeup of the convalescents was six males and four females, two of them Hispanic. The study, taken as a whole, reports: It was found that, in convalescent patients, 304 of 307 vaccine-specific clones were spike mono-reactive.

Noted time point: late sampling 161 to 241 days after vaccination in a few convalescent patients. Turning to this clonotype: Its antigen remains unknown.

TCRdb re-analysed the PCR reads in MiXCR, keeping a single row per CDR3 protein. The sample lists 25,000 or so distinct CDR3 sequences, about 50% occurring once. Germline assignment: CDR1 MDHEN and CDR2 SYDVKM. The CDR3 length is 15 residues. Trimming cost V 4 bases and J 6 bases; bases outside gene matches: 6. The sample in question was CD4+ T cells from blood, obtained about 7 months after SARS-CoV-2 vaccination. V usage is TRBV28 and J usage is TRBJ2-3; 11 nucleotides align to TRBD2. This TCR came from a human donor who had recovered from COVID-19. CDR3 amino acids: CASSSTSGSRDTQYF. The CDR3 DNA follows: TGTGCCAGCAGTTCAACTAGCGGGAGCAGGGATACGCAGTATTTT.